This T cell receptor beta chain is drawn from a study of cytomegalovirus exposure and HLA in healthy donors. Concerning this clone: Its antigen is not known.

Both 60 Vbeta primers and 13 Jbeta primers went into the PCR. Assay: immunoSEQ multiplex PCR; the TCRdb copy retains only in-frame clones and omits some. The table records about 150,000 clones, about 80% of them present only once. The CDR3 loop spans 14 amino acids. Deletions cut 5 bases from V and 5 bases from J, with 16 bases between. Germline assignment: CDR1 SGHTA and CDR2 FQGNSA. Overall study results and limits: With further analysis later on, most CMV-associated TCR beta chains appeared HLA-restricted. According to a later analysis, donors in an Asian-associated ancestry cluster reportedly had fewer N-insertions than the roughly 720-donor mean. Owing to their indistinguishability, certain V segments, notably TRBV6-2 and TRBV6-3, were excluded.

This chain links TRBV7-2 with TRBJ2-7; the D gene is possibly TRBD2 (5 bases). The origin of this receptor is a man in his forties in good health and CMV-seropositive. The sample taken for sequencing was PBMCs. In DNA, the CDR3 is TGTGCCAGCAGCCTGGCACCCGGACTTCACGAGCAGTACTTC. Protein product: CASSLAPGLHEQYF. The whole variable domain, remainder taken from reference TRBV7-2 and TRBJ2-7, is GAGVSQSPSNKVTEKGKDVELRCDPISGHTALYWYRQSLGQGLEFLIYFQGNSAPDKSGLPSDRFSAERTGGSVSTLTIQRTQQEDSAVYLCASSLAPGLHEQYFGPGTRLTVT.